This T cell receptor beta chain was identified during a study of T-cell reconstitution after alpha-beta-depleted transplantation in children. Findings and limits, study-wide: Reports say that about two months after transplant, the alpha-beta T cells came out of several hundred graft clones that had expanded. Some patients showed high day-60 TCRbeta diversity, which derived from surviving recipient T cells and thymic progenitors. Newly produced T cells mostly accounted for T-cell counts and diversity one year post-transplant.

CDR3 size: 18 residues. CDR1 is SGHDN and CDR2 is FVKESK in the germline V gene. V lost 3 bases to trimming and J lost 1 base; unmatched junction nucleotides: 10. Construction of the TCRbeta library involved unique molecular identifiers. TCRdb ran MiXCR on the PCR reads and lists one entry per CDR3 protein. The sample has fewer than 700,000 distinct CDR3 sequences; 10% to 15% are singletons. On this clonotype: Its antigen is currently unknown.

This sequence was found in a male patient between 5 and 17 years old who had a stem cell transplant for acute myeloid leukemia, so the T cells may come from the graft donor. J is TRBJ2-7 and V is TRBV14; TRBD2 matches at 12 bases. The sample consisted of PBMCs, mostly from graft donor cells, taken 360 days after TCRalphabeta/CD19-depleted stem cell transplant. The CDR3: CASSHGLAGNYFSYEQYF. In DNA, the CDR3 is TGTGCCAGCAGCCATGGACTAGCGGGAAACTATTTTTCCTACGAGCAGTACTTC.